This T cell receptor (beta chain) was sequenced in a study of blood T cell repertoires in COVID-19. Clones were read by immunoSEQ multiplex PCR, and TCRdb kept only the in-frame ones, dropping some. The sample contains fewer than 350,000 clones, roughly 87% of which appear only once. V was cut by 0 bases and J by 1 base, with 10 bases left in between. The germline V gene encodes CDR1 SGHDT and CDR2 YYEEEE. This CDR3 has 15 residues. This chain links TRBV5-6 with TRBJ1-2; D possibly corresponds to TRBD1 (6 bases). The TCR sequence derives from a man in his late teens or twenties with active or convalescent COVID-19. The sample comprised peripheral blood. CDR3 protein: CASSLGTAINYGYTF. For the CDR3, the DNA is TGTGCCAGCAGCTTGGGGACAGCTATTAACTATGGCTACACCTTC.